Sequencing of this T cell receptor (beta chain) was carried out in a study of T cell repertoires in cytomegalovirus infection. On the study more broadly: CMV epitopes that were recently identified and HLA-C-restricted were used alongside well-studied HLA-B-restricted ones. Both a matching HLA type and CMV infection were indicated by public TCR beta signatures.

TCRdb processed the reads anew with MiXCR; each CDR3 protein has one entry. The sample includes fewer than 650,000 distinct CDR3 sequences, roughly 43% of them seen just once. As for this clonotype: Its target is unknown.

Between the trimmed V and J ends, which lost 5 bases and 6 bases, there was a span of 14 bases. CDR3 length: 13 residues. Per germline, CDR1 SGHAT and CDR2 FQNNGV. This clonotype was sampled from a human donor in good health (CMV status not recorded). Some clones in this sample may be carry-over from other donors' samples. Sequenced material: cultured PBMCs, taken from culture after CMV antigen stimulation. The chain employs TRBV11-2 and TRBJ2-7; a weak D match, TRBD1 (6 bases). The CDR3 sequence is CASSQGQFCEQYF. The CDR3, as DNA: TGTGCCAGCAGCCAAGGACAGTTCTGCGAGCAGTACTTC.